This TCR beta chain was sequenced during a study of blood T cell repertoires in COVID-19. Unmatched junction bases numbered 12, after V lost 10 bases and J lost 0 bases. Germline V gene data show CDR1 as LNHDA and CDR2 as SQIVND (reference sequence). The CDR3 is 16 amino acids. As originally analysed: From reference gene primer amplification, estimates of nucleated cell counts were derived. Repertoires were generated with immunoSEQ multiplex PCR, while TCRdb's copy carries only in-frame clones and drops some. V and J calls and clone size follow that table, whereas D and trimming were derived from the DNA. The table has around 300,000 clones, roughly 90% seen once.

The sequence derives from a woman between 25 and 40 years old with COVID-19, enrolled during active disease. The V call is TRBV19, the J call TRBJ2-1; 7 nucleotides align to TRBD1. The sample was peripheral blood. CDR3 loop: CATRQEGGASYNEQFF. As DNA, the CDR3 is TGTGCCACGCGCCAGGAAGGGGGCGCCTCCTACAATGAGCAGTTCTTC.